The 11 T cell receptor beta chains below were found in one sample sequenced in a study of T-cell reconstitution after alpha-beta-depleted transplantation in children. Library preparation (for TCRbeta) was performed with unique molecular identifiers. TCRdb independently ran MiXCR on the PCR reads; one entry per CDR3 protein. The sample carries 250,000 to 400,000 distinct CDR3 sequences, more than 20% recorded once. This specimen was PBMCs, mostly from graft donor cells, taken 180 days after TCRalphabeta/CD19-depleted stem cell transplant. Receptor source: a male patient younger than 18 who had a stem cell transplant for acute lymphoblastic leukemia, so the T cells may come from the graft donor.

This clonotype was picked up a small number of times. The chain combines TRBV25-1 with TRBJ1-2, with 8 nucleotides matching TRBD1. V lost 4 bases and J lost 9; bases outside the gene matches: 7. Germline loops: CDR1 MGHDK, CDR2 SYGVNS. This CDR3 is built from 13 residues. This CDR3 reads CASSAGTGLSYTF. The DNA for the CDR3 is TGTGCCAGCAGTGCCGGGACAGGATTAAGCTACACCTTC.

This chain joins TRBV5-7 and TRBJ2-7, with a possible D match to TRBD1 (6 bases). TRBV5-7 is identified as an open reading frame with a role that is uncertain. V was cut by 4 bases and J by 3 bases, with 14 bases left in between. The CDR3 runs 14 residues. CDR3 protein: CASSAERQDYEQYF. As DNA, the CDR3 is TGTGCCAGCAGCGCCGAAAGACAGGACTACGAGCAGTACTTC.

The V gene is TRBV5-1, the J gene TRBJ2-7, with TRBD1 identical over 7 bases. This CDR3 comprises 14 residues. Germline-derived CDR1 and CDR2 are SGHRS and YFSETQ. After removal of 3 bases from V and 1 base from J, the junction contained 4 bases not matched to a gene. The CDR3 DNA reads TGCGCCAGCAGCTCGGGACAGTTTTCCTACGAGCAGTACTTC. As protein: CASSSGQFSYEQYF.

The chain combines TRBV10-2 with TRBJ1-1; D gene uncertain. CDR1 is WSHSY and CDR2 is SAAADI in the germline V gene. This CDR3 is 14 amino acids long. Deletions cut 2 bases from V and 4 bases from J, with 11 bases between. This CDR3 is CASSEPGRSTEAFF. In nucleotides, the CDR3 is TGCGCCAGCAGTGAGCCCGGACGGAGCACTGAAGCTTTCTTT.

This clonotype has a count of ten or more. DNA for the CDR3: TGCGCCAGCAGCTTGGATGTGGCTAGACGGGAGCAGTACTTC. It translates to CASSLDVARREQYF. The V call is TRBV5-1, the J call TRBJ2-7; no definite D call. CDR3 size: 14 residues. V was clipped by 0 bases and J by 7 bases, with 14 bases between them. Germline V lookup: CDR1 SGHRS, CDR2 YFSETQ.

The CDR3 sequence: CASSTGLAIYNEQFF. In DNA, the CDR3 is TGTGCCAGCAGTACGGGACTAGCGATATACAATGAGCAGTTCTTC. V usage is TRBV3-1 and J usage is TRBJ2-1; 10 positions match TRBD2. There are 15 residues in the CDR3. The V segment lost 6 bases and the J segment 4 bases; nucleotides outside the gene matches: 6. The V gene's germline CDR1 is LGHDT and CDR2 YNNKEL (reference sequence).

The chain couples TRBV27 to TRBJ2-5, with TRBD2 as a possible D gene (6 bases). Looked up from germline, CDR1 is MNHEY and CDR2 is SMNVEV (reference sequence). The V end lost 1 base, the J end lost 7 bases, and 10 bases lay between the germline ends. CDR3 length equals 13 residues. CDR3 DNA sequence: TGTGCCAGCAGTTTATGGGACTTCGGGACCCAGTACTTC. Its translation: CASSLWDFGTQYF.

This clonotype was seen only a few times. This sequence joins TRBV20-1 and TRBJ2-7; no clear D gene. The CDR3 sequence is 11 residues long. The V gene's germline CDR1 is DFQATT and CDR2 SNEGSKA (reference sequence). The germline V and J ends were trimmed by 3 bases and 4 bases, with 7 bases remaining between them. CDR3 coding DNA: TGCAGTGCTAGCGGCCTTTACGAGCAGTACTTC. Translated, it gives CSASGLYEQYF.

The chain's CDR3 is CASSDRGEQYF. The CDR3 DNA sequence: TGTGCCAGCAGTGACAGGGGAGAGCAGTACTTC. The V call is TRBV25-1, the J call TRBJ2-7, with D tentatively TRBD1 (6 bases). Trimming shortened V by 3 bases and J by 7 bases, and 7 bases separated the two germline ends. The CDR3 spans 11 residues. Germline-derived CDR1 and CDR2 are MGHDK and SYGVNS.

This clonotype was counted only a few times. This chain uses TRBV5-1 with TRBJ2-4; a possible D gene is TRBD2 (6 bases). V dropped 4 bases and J dropped 1 base, with 12 bases sitting between them. The CDR3 loop spans 15 amino acids. Germline V lookup: CDR1 SGHRS, CDR2 YFSETQ. CDR3 bases: TGCGCCAGCAGCGGGGGGATTGTTGCCAAAAACATTCAGTACTTC. It codes for CASSGGIVAKNIQYF.

A few counts support this clonotype. The chain joins TRBV7-2 to TRBJ2-1; 10 nucleotides match TRBD2. This CDR3 has 14 residues. Germline V gene data show CDR1 as SGHTA and CDR2 as FQGNSA. The junction had 7 bases not matched to a gene; V was cut back by 5 bases and J by 9 bases. The CDR3 is CASSTAGGRSEQFF. For the CDR3, the DNA is TGTGCCAGCAGCACAGCGGGAGGGCGAAGTGAGCAGTTCTTC.